The 9 T cell receptor beta chains below all came from one sample that was sequenced in a study of identical twins. MiXCR, applied by TCRdb to the 5' RACE reads, yields one record per CDR3 protein. The table includes about 720,000 distinct CDR3 sequences, 8% to 9% detected once. Another study also made use of these data, one on yellow fever vaccine responses in identical twins.

Sequencing was carried out using PBMCs. The source of these receptors is a woman in her late teens or twenties in good health.

In this sample, this clonotype turned up many times. The V and J genes are TRBV7-6 and TRBJ2-7; 13 bases map to TRBD2. Germline loops: CDR1 SGHVS, CDR2 FNYEAQ. Losses at the gene ends were 5 bases for V and 3 bases for J; bases not matched to a gene: 4. This CDR3 is 15 amino acids long. CDR3 sequence (DNA): TGTGCCAGCAGCCCTTGGACTAGCGGGAGCTACGAGCAGTACTTC. Its translation is CASSPWTSGSYEQYF.

This clonotype was detected only a few times. The chain has TRBV20-1 and TRBJ2-5; a possible D gene is TRBD2 (6 bases). Germline lookup yields CDR1 DFQATT and CDR2 SNEGSKA (reference sequence). V lost 1 base and J lost 2, with 11 bases in between. The CDR3 loop spans 14 amino acids. CDR3 amino acids: CSARVFGGQETQYF. The CDR3 DNA is TGCAGTGCTAGAGTCTTCGGGGGTCAAGAGACCCAGTACTTC.

The rearrangement links TRBV6-1 to TRBJ2-1; TRBD1 or TRBD2 may be the D gene (5 bases each). CDR1 and CDR2 (germline): MNHNS, SASEGT. The V gene lost 3 bases and the J gene lost 10 bases, with 16 bases spanning the gap. The CDR3 length is 14 residues. The CDR3 DNA sequence: TGTGCCAGCAGTGACCCGGGACGGAATGTGGAGCAGTTCTTC. It codes for CASSDPGRNVEQFF.

This clonotype was detected only a few times. The rearrangement links TRBV20-1 to TRBJ2-3, with a tentative D call TRBD2 (7 bases). This CDR3 has 16 residues. The germline CDR1 and CDR2 sequences are DFQATT and SNEGSKA (reference sequence). V gave up 2 bases and J gave up 6 bases, with 21 bases separating them. The CDR3 is CSARSAGARFLDTQYF. As DNA, the CDR3 is TGCAGTGCTAGATCGGCGGGGGCGAGGTTTCTTGATACGCAGTATTTT.

This clonotype was seen a handful of times. This rearrangement joins TRBV5-1 to TRBJ2-1, with 9 bases matching TRBD2. V trimming: 5 bases; J trimming: 4 bases; junction bases outside the gene matches: 13. This CDR3 comprises 17 residues. CDR1 is SGHRS and CDR2 is YFSETQ in the germline V gene. The chain's CDR3 is CASSREMAGGIYNEQFF. The CDR3 DNA reads TGCGCCAGCAGTCGAGAGATGGCGGGGGGGATATACAATGAGCAGTTCTTC.

This clonotype was picked up many times. The chain links TRBV7-6 to TRBJ2-3; 9 bases are shared with TRBD2. The germline gives CDR1 SGHVS, CDR2 FNYEAQ. V lost 7 bases, J lost 2 bases, and 16 bases stayed unmatched. This CDR3 comprises 18 residues. The CDR3 is CASTRRRAGGINTDTQYF. The CDR3 bases are TGTGCCAGCACCCGTCGCCGGGCGGGGGGGATAAACACAGATACGCAGTATTTT.

V is TRBV28 and J is TRBJ2-7, with D perhaps TRBD1 or TRBD2 (5 bases each). The CDR3 sequence is 11 residues long. Germline loops: CDR1 MDHEN, CDR2 SYDVKM. V was clipped by 7 bases and J by 4 bases, with 8 bases between them. This CDR3 reads CASIGGYEQYF. CDR3 DNA sequence: TGTGCCAGCATTGGGGGTTACGAGCAGTACTTC.

This clonotype was seen a handful of times. The chain employs TRBV20-1 and TRBJ2-5, with D possibly being TRBD1 (6 bases). There are 13 residues in the CDR3. Deletions cut 4 bases from V and 2 bases from J, with 11 bases between. Germline V gene sequence: CDR1 DFQATT, CDR2 SNEGSKA (reference sequence). CDR3 residues: CSATRTVQETQYF. CDR3 nucleotide sequence: TGCAGTGCTACCCGGACAGTACAAGAGACCCAGTACTTC.

The V and J genes are TRBV7-2 and TRBJ2-1; TRBD2 matches at 8 bases. CDR1 and CDR2 (germline): SGHTA, FQGNSA. This CDR3 has 14 amino acids. V lost 5 bases and J lost 8; bases outside the gene matches: 8. The DNA of the CDR3 is TGTGCCAGCAGCCCGGGGGGGTCGAGGGATGAGCAGTTCTTC. It encodes CASSPGGSRDEQFF.